The 5 T cell receptor beta chains below all came from one sample that was sequenced in a study of response to subunit inactivated influenza vaccine. TCRdb recomputed calls from the RT-PCR reads with MiXCR, one row per CDR3 protein. The sample has a few hundred thousand distinct CDR3 sequences, about a fifth seen once; the top ten hold roughly 10%. The material was PBMCs from blood, obtained about 20 months after vaccination. The source is a man aged 45 to 75 who received an inactivated influenza vaccine.

This rearrangement joins TRBV9 to TRBJ2-2; the match to TRBD2 covers 12 bases. The CDR3 length is 18 residues. CDR1 is SGDLS, CDR2 YYNGEE, per germline. J was trimmed by 0 bases and V by 4 bases; bases with no gene match: 7. The CDR3 sequence: CASSSGLAGTANTGELFF. CDR3 nucleotide sequence: TGTGCCAGCAGCTCCGGACTAGCGGGAACCGCGAACACCGGGGAGCTGTTTTTT.

The V call is TRBV7-6, the J call TRBJ2-7, with D perhaps matching TRBD2 (5 bases). This CDR3 has 16 residues. Per the germline V gene, CDR1 is SGHVS and CDR2 is FNYEAQ. Trimming removed 5 bases from V and 2 bases from J, with 19 bases in between. CDR3 residues: CASSLSSPTRTYEQYF. Here the CDR3 DNA reads TGTGCCAGCAGCCTTAGTAGCCCTACTAGAACCTACGAGCAGTACTTC.

This clonotype has ten or more counts. This chain uses TRBV11-1 with TRBJ1-1; D remains unclear. Germline CDR1 is SGHAT and CDR2 is FQDESV (reference sequence). This CDR3 has 12 amino acids. V was cut by 3 bases and J by 6 bases, with 8 bases left in between. The CDR3 loop reads CASSLWGPEAFF. The CDR3 region has the DNA TGTGCCAGCAGCTTGTGGGGTCCTGAAGCTTTCTTT.

CDR3 loop: CASSLFGDSSYEQYF. Here the CDR3 DNA reads TGCGCCAGCAGCTTGTTTGGGGACAGCTCCTACGAGCAGTACTTC. V and J are TRBV5-1 and TRBJ2-7; TRBD1 matches 7 bases. V lost 1 base and J lost 0; bases outside the gene matches: 4. Per the germline V gene, CDR1 is SGHRS and CDR2 is YFSETQ. This CDR3 region has 15 residues.

This clonotype was found a few times. The rearrangement links TRBV11-1 to TRBJ2-3; 8 bases fit TRBD2. This CDR3 is 15 amino acids long. Germline V lookup: CDR1 SGHAT, CDR2 FQDESV (reference sequence). Unmatched junction bases numbered 7, after V lost 2 bases and J lost 6 bases. This CDR3 reads CASSLLAGPWDTQYF. As DNA, the CDR3 is TGTGCCAGCAGCTTATTAGCGGGGCCCTGGGATACGCAGTATTTT.